The present T cell receptor (beta chain) was sequenced within a study of blood T cell repertoires in COVID-19 (dated by TCRdb to about 2020). Turning to the overall study: The collaborator samples originated in the United States, Italy and Spain and spanned the acute and convalescent phases of COVID-19. The material from the prospective study consisted of cDNA or gDNA derived from T cells, B-cell-depleted T cells, or PBMCs. HLA class I and class II types, where available, came from metadata supplied by the sample provider rather than from assay-based typing. Subjects who had been exposed to COVID-19, were actively infected with it, or had recovered from it provided the deeply sampled blood TCRbeta repertoires that made up the dataset. The sample metadata nearly always contained a de-identified subject ID, COVID-19 status, age in years and sex. The samples were drawn from two sources: the first 160 participants of the ongoing ImmuneRACE study, and 1,254 subjects contributed by 6 global collaborators. The repertoires were made available in a free public database intended to serve as a resource for research on the immune response to SARS-CoV-2.

With respect to this clone: What antigen it recognizes has not been identified. One base away there is no much larger clone; base qualities are not given.

Beyond this particular receptor, the publication reports: Clinical and demographic metadata were provided uncurated, with the amount varying by source and participant.

The collaborating institutions used their own protocols to collect whole blood in K2EDTA tubes. For TCRbeta analysis, collaborator samples were shipped as frozen whole blood, as isolated PBMCs, or as DNA extracted from either sample type. TCRbeta CDR3 regions were amplified from genomic DNA using the immunoSEQ Assay, a bias-controlled multiplex PCR. In the source study's methods: Within the assay, amplification of reference gene primers was used to estimate how many nucleated cells each sample contained. To quantify the absolute abundance of each unique TCRbeta CDR3 rearrangement, sequence reads were collapsed and filtered. For each sample, productive Simpson clonality was calculated by taking the square root of Simpson's diversity index across productive rearrangements. This immuneACCESS table, as held by TCRdb, lists in-frame sequences with V and J called but not all clones. Of the missing ones, under half trace to an unresolved V gene in checked studies; the others have no known cause. Clone size and the V and J calls come from that table; the DNA yielded D and trimming. The sample includes about 190,000 clones, with around 90% observed a single time. Jointly, the top ten make up 5.5% to 7.5% of the sample.

The receptor's source is a man in his forties with acute or convalescent COVID-19. Sequencing was done on a sample of peripheral blood.

Here is the DNA: TGCAGCGTGGAGCGGGGGGGCCTAACAGATACGCAGTATTTT. It codes for CSVERGGLTDTQYF. The sequence links TRBV29-1 to TRBJ2-3, with 10 bases matching TRBD2. Trimming removed 6 bases from V and 3 bases from J; the gene matches leave 6 bases unexplained. The germline V gene supplies CDR1 SQVTM and CDR2 ANQGSEA. The CDR3, from cysteine to phenylalanine, totals 14 residues. The read is trimmed to its CDR3 DNA, 42 bases read in frame from base 1.